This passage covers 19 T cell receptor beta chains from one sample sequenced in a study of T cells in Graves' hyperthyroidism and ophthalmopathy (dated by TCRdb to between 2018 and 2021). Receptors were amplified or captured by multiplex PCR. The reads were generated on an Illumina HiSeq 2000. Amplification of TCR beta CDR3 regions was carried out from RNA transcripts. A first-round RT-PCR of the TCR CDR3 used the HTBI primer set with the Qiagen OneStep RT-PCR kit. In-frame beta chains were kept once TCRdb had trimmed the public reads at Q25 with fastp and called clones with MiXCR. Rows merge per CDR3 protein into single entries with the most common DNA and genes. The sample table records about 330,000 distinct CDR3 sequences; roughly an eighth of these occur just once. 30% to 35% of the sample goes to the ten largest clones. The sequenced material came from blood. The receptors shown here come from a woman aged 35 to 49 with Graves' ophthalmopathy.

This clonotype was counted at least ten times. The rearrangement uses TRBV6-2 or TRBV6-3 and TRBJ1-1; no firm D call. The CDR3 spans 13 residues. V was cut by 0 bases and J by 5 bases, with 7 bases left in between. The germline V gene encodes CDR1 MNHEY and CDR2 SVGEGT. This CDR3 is CASSYSLVTEAFF. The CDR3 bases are TGTGCCAGCAGTTACTCGTTGGTTACTGAAGCTTTCTTT.

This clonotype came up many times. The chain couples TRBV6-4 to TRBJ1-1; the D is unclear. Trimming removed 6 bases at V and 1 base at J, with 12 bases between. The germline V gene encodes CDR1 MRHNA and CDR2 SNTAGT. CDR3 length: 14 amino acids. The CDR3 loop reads CASRADWTNTEAFF. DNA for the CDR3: TGTGCCAGCAGGGCGGACTGGACGAACACTGAAGCTTTCTTT.

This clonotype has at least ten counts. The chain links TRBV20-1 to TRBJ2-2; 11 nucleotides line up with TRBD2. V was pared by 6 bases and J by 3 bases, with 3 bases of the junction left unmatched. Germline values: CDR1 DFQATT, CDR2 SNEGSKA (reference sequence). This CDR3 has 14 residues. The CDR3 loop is CSATSGSDTGELFF. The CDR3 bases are TGCAGTGCCACTAGCGGGAGCGACACCGGGGAGCTGTTTTTT.

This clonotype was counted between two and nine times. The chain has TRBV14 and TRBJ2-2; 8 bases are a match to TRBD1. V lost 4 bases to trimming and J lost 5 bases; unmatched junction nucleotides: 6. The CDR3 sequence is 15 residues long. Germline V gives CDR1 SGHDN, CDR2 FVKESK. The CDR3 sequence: CASSRSTGVTGELFF. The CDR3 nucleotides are TGTGCCAGCAGCCGGTCGACAGGGGTAACCGGGGAGCTGTTTTTT. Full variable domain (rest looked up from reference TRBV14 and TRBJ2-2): EAGVTQFPSHSVIEKGQTVTLRCDPISGHDNLYWYRRVMGKEIKFLLHFVKESKQDESGMPNNRFLAERTGGTYSTLKVQPAELEDSGVYFCASSRSTGVTGELFFGEGSRLTVL.

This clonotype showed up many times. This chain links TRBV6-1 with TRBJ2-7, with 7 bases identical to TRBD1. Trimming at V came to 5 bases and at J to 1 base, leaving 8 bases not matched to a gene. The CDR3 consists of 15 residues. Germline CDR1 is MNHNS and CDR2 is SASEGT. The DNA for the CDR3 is TGTGCCAGCAGTTACCGAGGGGGCTTATCCTACGAGCAGTACTTC. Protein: CASSYRGGLSYEQYF.

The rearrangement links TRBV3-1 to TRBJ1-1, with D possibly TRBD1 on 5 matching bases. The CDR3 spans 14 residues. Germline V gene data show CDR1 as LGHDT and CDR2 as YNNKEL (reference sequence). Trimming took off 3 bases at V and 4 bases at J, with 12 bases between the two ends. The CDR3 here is CASSQVGVITEAFF. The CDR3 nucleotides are TGTGCCAGCAGCCAGGTAGGGGTAATCACTGAAGCTTTCTTT.

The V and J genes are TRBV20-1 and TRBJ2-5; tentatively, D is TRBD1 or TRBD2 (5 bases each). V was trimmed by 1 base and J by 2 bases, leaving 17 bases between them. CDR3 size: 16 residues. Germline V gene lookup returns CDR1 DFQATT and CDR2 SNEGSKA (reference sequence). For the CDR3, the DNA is TGCAGTGCTAGAGGTCCCGGGGACCGACGACAAGAGACCCAGTACTTC. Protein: CSARGPGDRRQETQYF.

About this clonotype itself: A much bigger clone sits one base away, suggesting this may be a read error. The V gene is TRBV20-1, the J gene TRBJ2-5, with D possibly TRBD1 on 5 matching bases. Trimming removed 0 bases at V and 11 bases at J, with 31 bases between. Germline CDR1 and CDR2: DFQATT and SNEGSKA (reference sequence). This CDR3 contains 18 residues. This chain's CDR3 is CSARDGVWGWSPPGGQYF. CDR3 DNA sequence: TGCAGTGCTAGAGATGGGGTATGGGGCTGGTCCCCCCCCGGTGGTCAGTACTTC.

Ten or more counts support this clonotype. CDR3: CSARKQGYEQYF. CDR3 in DNA: TGCAGTGCTAGAAAACAGGGCTACGAGCAGTACTTC. V and J are TRBV20-1 and TRBJ2-7; possible D gene TRBD1, 6 bases. The CDR3 is 12 residues long. V was shortened by 2 bases and J by 3 bases, with 8 bases between the two germline ends. The germline V gene encodes CDR1 DFQATT and CDR2 SNEGSKA (reference sequence).

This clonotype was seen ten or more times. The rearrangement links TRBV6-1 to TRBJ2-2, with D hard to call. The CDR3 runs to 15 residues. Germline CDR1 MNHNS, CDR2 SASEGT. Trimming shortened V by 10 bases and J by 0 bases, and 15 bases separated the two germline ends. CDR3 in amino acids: CATLGGIANTGELFF. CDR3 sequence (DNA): TGTGCCACCCTAGGTGGCATTGCGAACACCGGGGAGCTGTTTTTT.

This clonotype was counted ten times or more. The CDR3 bases are TGCAGTGCATCGACAGCTTATAGCAATCAGCCCCAGCATTTT. Translated: CSASTAYSNQPQHF. V is TRBV20-1 and J is TRBJ1-5; the D gene is possibly TRBD1 (5 bases). Germline lookup yields CDR1 DFQATT and CDR2 SNEGSKA (reference sequence). The CDR3 totals 14 residues. V was trimmed by 6 bases and J by 0 bases, leaving 12 bases between them.

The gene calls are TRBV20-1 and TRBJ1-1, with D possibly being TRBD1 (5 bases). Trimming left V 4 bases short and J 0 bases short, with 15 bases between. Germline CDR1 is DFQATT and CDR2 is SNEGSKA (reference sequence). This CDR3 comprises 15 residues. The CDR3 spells CSATTGIYMNTEAFF. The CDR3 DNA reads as TGCAGTGCTACTACAGGAATCTACATGAACACTGAAGCTTTCTTT.

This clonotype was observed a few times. This chain's CDR3 is CASSHRAGLEAFF. The CDR3 nucleotides are TGCGCCAGCAGCCATCGAGCGGGGCTCGAAGCTTTCTTT. The V gene is TRBV4-1, the J gene TRBJ1-1, with a tentative D call TRBD1 (5 bases). Trimming left V 3 bases short and J 8 bases short, with 13 bases between. This CDR3 spans 13 amino acids. Germline CDR1 and CDR2: MGHRA and YSYEKL.

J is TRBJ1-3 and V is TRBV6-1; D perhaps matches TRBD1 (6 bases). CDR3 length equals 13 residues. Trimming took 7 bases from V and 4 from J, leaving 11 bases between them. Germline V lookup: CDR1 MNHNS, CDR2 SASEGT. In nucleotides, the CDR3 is TGTGCCAGCACCAGGGGAGAGGGAAACACCATATATTTT. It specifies CASTRGEGNTIYF.

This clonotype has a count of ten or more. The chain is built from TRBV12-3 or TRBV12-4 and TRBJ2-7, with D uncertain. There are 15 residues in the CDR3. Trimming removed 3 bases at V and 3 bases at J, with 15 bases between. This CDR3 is CASSFLGNSIYEQYF. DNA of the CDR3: TGTGCCAGCAGTTTTTTGGGTAATTCGATCTACGAGCAGTACTTC.

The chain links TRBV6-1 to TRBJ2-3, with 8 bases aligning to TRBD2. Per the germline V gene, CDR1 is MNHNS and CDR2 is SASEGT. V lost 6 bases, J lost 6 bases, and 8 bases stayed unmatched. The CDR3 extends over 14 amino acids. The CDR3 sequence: CASRVRGGQDTQYF. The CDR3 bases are TGTGCCAGCAGGGTCCGGGGGGGGCAGGATACGCAGTATTTT.

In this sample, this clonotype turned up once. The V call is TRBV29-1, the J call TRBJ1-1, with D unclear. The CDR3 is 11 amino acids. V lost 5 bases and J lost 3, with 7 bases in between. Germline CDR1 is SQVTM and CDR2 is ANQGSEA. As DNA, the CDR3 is TGCAGCGTTCTTGAGTACACTGAAGCTTTCTTT. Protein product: CSVLEYTEAFF.

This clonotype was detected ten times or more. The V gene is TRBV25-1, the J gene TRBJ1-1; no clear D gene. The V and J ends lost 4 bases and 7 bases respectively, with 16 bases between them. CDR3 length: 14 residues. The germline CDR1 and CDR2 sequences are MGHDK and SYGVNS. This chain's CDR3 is CASSVSGRTFEAFF. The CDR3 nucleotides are TGTGCCAGCAGTGTAAGCGGACGGACTTTTGAAGCTTTCTTT.

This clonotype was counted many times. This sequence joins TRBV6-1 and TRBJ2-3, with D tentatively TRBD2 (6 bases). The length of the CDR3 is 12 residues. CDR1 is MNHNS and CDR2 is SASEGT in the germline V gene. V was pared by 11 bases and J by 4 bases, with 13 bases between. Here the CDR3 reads CACGDPADTQYF. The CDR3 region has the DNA TGTGCCTGCGGGGATCCCGCAGATACGCAGTATTTT.